The clone carrying this TCR beta chain was recorded a few times. Its antigen is as yet unknown. It was with 60 Vbeta and 13 Jbeta primers that the PCR ran. This table comes from immunoSEQ multiplex PCR, and its TCRdb copy is limited to in-frame clones, with some not included. Of 90,000 to 120,000 clones in the sample, approximately 70% were seen once. The data are from a study of cytomegalovirus exposure and HLA in healthy donors. At the level of the study: The 110 million or so unique TCR beta sequences, from about 179 million T cells, were found by an earlier analysis. Study-level results: It was taken for granted in presence/absence analyses that sequencing depth across donors was roughly uniform.

Germline lookup yields CDR1 MNHNY and CDR2 SVGAGI (reference sequence). Trimming took off 6 bases at V and 0 bases at J, with 9 bases between the two ends. The CDR3 is 14 residues long. Sequencing input: PBMCs. This sequence joins TRBV6-6 and TRBJ1-3; D may be TRBD1 (5 bases). This receptor was taken from a man between 25 and 39 years old in good health and CMV-seropositive. The CDR3: CASRGGSSGNTIYF. The CDR3 nucleotides read TGTGCCAGCAGGGGGGGGAGCTCTGGAAACACCATATATTTT.